This entry lists 15 T cell receptor beta chains sequenced from one sample in a study of identical twins. TCRdb reprocessed the 5' RACE reads with MiXCR, giving one entry per CDR3 protein. The table lists 1.5 million to 2 million distinct CDR3 sequences, 25% to 35% of them singletons, with about 0.27% in the top ten. Material for sequencing was cord blood. The receptors stem from a newborn girl in good health.

The chain uses TRBV20-1 and TRBJ1-4; D gene ambiguous. This CDR3 comprises 12 residues. Trimming removed 1 base from V and 8 bases from J, with 8 bases in between. Germline V gene data show CDR1 as DFQATT and CDR2 as SNEGSKA (reference sequence). The CDR3 here is CSARGGREKLFF. In DNA form, the CDR3 reads TGCAGTGCTAGAGGGGGTAGGGAAAAACTGTTTTTT.

The chain employs TRBV4-1 and TRBJ2-7; 10 nucleotides match TRBD2. CDR1 and CDR2 from the germline V gene are MGHRA and YSYEKL. V dropped 1 base and J dropped 10; count of bases not matched to a gene: 13. This CDR3 has 16 residues. The CDR3 DNA reads as TGCGCCAGCAGCCAAGGTCGACTAGCGGGCCCCTCAACTCAGTACTTC. The encoded protein is CASSQGRLAGPSTQYF.

V usage is TRBV6-5 and J usage is TRBJ2-5, with D uncertain. The V gene lost 0 bases and the J gene lost 5 bases, with 16 bases spanning the gap. The CDR3 is made up of 16 amino acids. The germline V gene encodes CDR1 MNHEY and CDR2 SVGAGI. DNA for the CDR3: TGTGCCAGCAGTTACTCGAAGGGTAGGGTCGGGGAGACCCAGTACTTC. It specifies CASSYSKGRVGETQYF.

V and J are TRBV18 and TRBJ2-1, with 8 bases aligning to TRBD2. Germline lookup yields CDR1 KGHSH and CDR2 LQKENI. Unmatched junction bases numbered 5, after V lost 8 bases and J lost 2 bases. This CDR3 is built from 14 residues. The CDR3 DNA is TGTGCCAGCGCCGCGCGGGGGGCCTACAATGAGCAGTTCTTC. It encodes CASAARGAYNEQFF.

This clonotype was picked up a small number of times. The genes are TRBV7-2 and TRBJ2-3; D possibly corresponds to TRBD1 (5 bases). CDR1 is SGHTA, CDR2 FQGNSA, per germline. The germline V and J ends were trimmed by 2 bases and 0 bases, with 15 bases remaining between them. CDR3 size: 17 residues. CDR3 in amino acids: CASSLIGRAVSTDTQYF. The CDR3 nucleotides are TGTGCCAGCAGCTTAATAGGCAGGGCAGTTAGCACAGATACGCAGTATTTT.

The chain is built from TRBV4-1 and TRBJ1-2; 8 bases align to TRBD1. Germline V gene sequence: CDR1 MGHRA, CDR2 YSYEKL. The CDR3 runs to 15 residues. J gave up 5 bases and V 1 base, and 6 bases lay outside the gene matches. CDR3: CASSQVRTGPYGYTF. CDR3 in DNA: TGCGCCAGCAGCCAAGTCCGGACAGGGCCATATGGCTACACCTTC.

The rearrangement uses TRBV4-2 and TRBJ2-1; D is perhaps TRBD2 (5 bases). In germline, CDR1 is LGHNA, CDR2 YNFKEQ. This CDR3 has 14 amino acids. Trimming stripped 1 base from V and 7 bases from J, with 11 bases between. The CDR3 reads CASSQGDGLNEQFF. The CDR3 nucleotides read TGTGCCAGCAGCCAAGGAGACGGACTTAATGAGCAGTTCTTC.

J is TRBJ2-3 and V is TRBV6-6; 9 nucleotides line up with TRBD1. V lost 5 bases, J lost 3 bases, and 6 bases stayed unmatched. Germline CDR1 reads MNHNY; CDR2 reads SVGAGI (reference sequence). The CDR3 has 15 residues. The CDR3 DNA reads TGTGCCAGCAGTCGGACAGGGGAGGCGACAGATACGCAGTATTTT. Its protein is CASSRTGEATDTQYF.

The rearrangement joins TRBV24-1 to TRBJ1-2; 8 nucleotides agree with TRBD1. Germline V gene lookup returns CDR1 KGHDR and CDR2 SFDVKD. V was clipped by 2 bases and J by 6 bases; unmatched bases: 4. The CDR3 consists of 14 residues. The DNA for the CDR3 is TGTGCCACCAGTGATTGGACAGGGTCGAATGGCTACACCTTC. Protein: CATSDWTGSNGYTF.

This clonotype was counted a few times. V usage is TRBV3-1 and J usage is TRBJ2-1; 9 nucleotides align to TRBD2. V gave up 0 bases and J gave up 2 bases; unmatched junction bases: 2. Germline V gives CDR1 LGHDT, CDR2 YNNKEL (reference sequence). This CDR3 is 16 amino acids long. CDR3 sequence (DNA): TGTGCCAGCAGCCAAGACGCTAGCGGGGCCTACAATGAGCAGTTCTTC. Protein sequence: CASSQDASGAYNEQFF.

J is TRBJ2-3 and V is TRBV5-1; 9 nucleotides match TRBD2. This CDR3 region has 17 residues. With V trimmed by 4 bases and J by 0 bases, 9 bases remained unmatched. Germline CDR1 and CDR2: SGHRS and YFSETQ. The CDR3 nucleotides are TGCGCCAGCAGCCCGGTGGCGGGAGGGCCAAGCACAGATACGCAGTATTTT. This translates into CASSPVAGGPSTDTQYF.

This clonotype came up a few times. This rearrangement joins TRBV2 to TRBJ1-2; tentative D call: TRBD1 (6 bases). The CDR3 sequence is 13 residues long. Trimming took off 9 bases at V and 3 bases at J, with 14 bases between the two ends. Per germline, CDR1 SNHLY and CDR2 FYNNEI. CDR3 loop: CASNRVWDYGYTF. CDR3 in DNA: TGTGCCAGTAACAGGGTGTGGGACTATGGCTACACCTTC.

This sequence joins TRBV11-2 and TRBJ2-1, with D tentatively TRBD2 (5 bases). Looked up from germline, CDR1 is SGHAT and CDR2 is FQNNGV. V lost 3 bases and J 6 bases, leaving 12 bases between the germline ends. The CDR3 loop spans 14 amino acids. The CDR3 DNA sequence: TGTGCCAGCAGCTTGGGCGGGTCACTCAATGAGCAGTTCTTC. Translated: CASSLGGSLNEQFF.

There are many counts of this clonotype. The CDR3 reads CSVEGEQTNYGYTF. CDR3 sequence (DNA): TGCAGCGTTGAGGGAGAACAGACGAACTATGGCTACACCTTC. This chain uses TRBV29-1 with TRBJ1-2; no clear D. The CDR3 sequence is 14 residues long. Germline V gene sequence: CDR1 SQVTM, CDR2 ANQGSEA. Trimming stripped 3 bases from V and 2 bases from J, with 13 bases between.

This clonotype was seen only a few times. The chain employs TRBV18 and TRBJ1-5; D remains ambiguous. This CDR3 comprises 15 residues. CDR1 is KGHSH, CDR2 LQKENI, per germline. V dropped 1 base and J dropped 3 bases, with 10 bases sitting between them. In DNA form, the CDR3 reads TGTGCCAGCTCACCACGGATGGGAGTCAATCAGCCCCAGCATTTT. This codes for CASSPRMGVNQPQHF.